The 24 T cell receptor beta chains below were found in one sample sequenced in a study of T cell repertoires in cytomegalovirus infection (dated by TCRdb to between 2018 and 2021). These reads were obtained on an Illumina HiSeq 1500. The public reads were reanalyzed by TCRdb: fastp trimming at Q25, MiXCR alignment, in-frame beta chains only. CDR3 protein sequences are deduplicated, and each keeps its most common genes and DNA. Recorded for this sample are about 600,000 distinct CDR3 sequences; around 24% of them occurred a single time. Roughly 8% of the sample is in the top ten clones. The sample consisted of CD8+ T cells from PBMCs. These receptors came from a human donor in good health (CMV status not recorded). Some clones in this sample may be carry-over from other donors' samples.

This clonotype has only a few counts. This chain joins TRBV2 and TRBJ2-7; D remains unclear. V lost 3 bases and J 7 bases, leaving 7 bases between the germline ends. The CDR3 totals 11 residues. Germline V gene sequence: CDR1 SNHLY, CDR2 FYNNEI. CDR3 DNA sequence: TGTGCCAGCAGTGACGGTAGGGAGCAGTACGTC. Its protein product is CASSDGREQYV.

This clonotype was detected ten times or more. The chain has TRBV7-2 and TRBJ2-2; D not resolved. From germline, CDR1 is SGHTA and CDR2 FQGNSA. The CDR3 is 15 amino acids. V was cut by 1 base and J by 6 bases, with 12 bases left in between. In DNA form, the CDR3 reads TGTGCCAGCAGCTTAGAAGGCCTATTCTCCGGGGAGCTGTTTTTT. Protein: CASSLEGLFSGELFF.

The chain joins TRBV2 to TRBJ2-1; unclear D gene. Germline assignment: CDR1 SNHLY and CDR2 FYNNEI. This CDR3 comprises 13 residues. The germline V and J ends were trimmed by 10 bases and 2 bases, with 12 bases remaining between them. The CDR3 DNA sequence: TGTGCCATCCAGAGAGCGCCCTACAATGAGCAGTTCTTC. It encodes CAIQRAPYNEQFF.

The genes are TRBV6-2 or TRBV6-3 and TRBJ2-1, with a weak D call TRBD1 (5 bases). The CDR3 totals 13 residues. The V and J ends lost 2 bases and 14 bases respectively, with 16 bases between them. CDR1 is MNHEY, CDR2 SVGEGT, per germline. CDR3 in DNA: TGTGCCAGCAGTTACAGTTCCCTGGACAACGAGTTCTTC. Protein product: CASSYSSLDNEFF.

This clonotype came up many times. The V call is TRBV7-9, the J call TRBJ2-4; 7 bases are a match to TRBD2. This CDR3 is built from 17 residues. Trimming at V came to 3 bases and at J to 8 bases, leaving 16 bases not matched to a gene. Germline V gene sequence: CDR1 SEHNR, CDR2 FQNEAQ (reference sequence). Here the CDR3 DNA reads TGTGCCAGCAGCTTTCAACGGGGGGTAGTTCTGTGGGACATTCAGTACTTC. Translated, it gives CASSFQRGVVLWDIQYF.

This chain connects TRBV29-1 to TRBJ1-2, with D unresolved. V was trimmed by 3 bases and J by 4 bases, leaving 18 bases between them. The CDR3 is 15 residues long. Germline CDR1 is SQVTM and CDR2 is ANQGSEA. In nucleotides, the CDR3 is TGCAGCGTTGATAACGTGGGAGAGAAGGGCTATGGCTACACCTTC. Its translation: CSVDNVGEKGYGYTF.

This clonotype was seen only a few times. The rearrangement uses TRBV14 and TRBJ2-1, with 12 bases aligning to TRBD2. The CDR3 runs to 18 residues. Germline V gene lookup returns CDR1 SGHDN and CDR2 FVKESK. The ends lost 7 bases at V and 9 bases at J; junction bases unmatched: 19. The CDR3: CASNLAGGNSVFKSEQFF. The CDR3 DNA is TGTGCCAGCAACCTAGCGGGGGGGAATTCCGTATTTAAGAGTGAGCAGTTCTTC.

The chain carries TRBV6-5 and TRBJ2-1; the D gene is possibly TRBD2 (5 bases). V lost 0 bases to trimming and J lost 7 bases, with 7 bases between them. The CDR3 extends over 13 amino acids. CDR1 is MNHEY, CDR2 SVGAGI, per germline. CDR3 sequence reads: CASSYSGVNEQFF. The CDR3, as DNA: TGTGCCAGCAGTTACTCCGGGGTAAATGAGCAGTTCTTC.

In this sample, this clonotype turned up a few times. V and J are TRBV7-9 and TRBJ1-1, with a tentative D call TRBD1 (6 bases). The CDR3 runs to 16 residues. V dropped 1 base and J dropped 3 bases, with 15 bases sitting between them. Germline CDR1 SEHNR, CDR2 FQNEAQ (reference sequence). CDR3 nucleotide sequence: TGTGCCAGCAGCTTAGTTCCGGGACACCGGGACACTGAAGCTTTCTTT. As protein: CASSLVPGHRDTEAFF.

Remarks on this clonotype: A much more abundant neighbour one base away suggests this may be a read error. The chain is built from TRBV7-6 and TRBJ2-1; no firm D call. Per germline, CDR1 SGHVS and CDR2 FNYEAQ. CDR3 length equals 13 residues. CDR3 region: CVSSLLPYNEQFF. The DNA of the CDR3 is TGTGTCAGCAGCTTATTACCGTACAATGAGCAGTTCTTC.

This clonotype was recorded many times. The chain recombines TRBV7-6 with TRBJ2-2; no clear D. Trimming shortened V by 7 bases and J by 6 bases, and 12 bases separated the two germline ends. CDR1 is SGHVS, CDR2 FNYEAQ, per germline. This CDR3 is 13 amino acids long. The CDR3, as DNA: TGTGCCAGCACTGTTTACCGGGCCGGGGAGCTGTTTTTT. Amino acids: CASTVYRAGELFF. Looking up the rest from reference TRBV7-6 and TRBJ2-2 gives the full variable domain: GAGVSQSPRYKVTKRGQDVALRCDPISGHVSLYWYRQALGQGPEFLTYFNYEAQQDKSGLPNDRFSAERPEGSISTLTIQRTEQRDSAMYRCASTVYRAGELFFGEGSRLTVL.

This clonotype was observed a handful of times. The chain couples TRBV5-4 to TRBJ2-5, with D tentatively TRBD2 (6 bases). The CDR3 runs 13 residues. Germline V gives CDR1 SGHNT, CDR2 YYREEE (reference sequence). Trimming removed 4 bases at V and 7 bases at J, with 14 bases between. This CDR3 is CASSPPGEGTQYF. In DNA form, the CDR3 reads TGTGCCAGCAGCCCTCCGGGAGAAGGGACCCAGTACTTC.

This clonotype has more than one count but fewer than ten. The chain combines TRBV7-8 with TRBJ2-7; tentative D call: TRBD2 (6 bases). The CDR3 totals 18 residues. Germline V gene data show CDR1 as SGHVS and CDR2 as FQNEAQ. V was trimmed by 1 base and J by 0 bases, leaving 19 bases between them. Here the CDR3 reads CASSLGEVWPLTSYEQYF. In DNA form, the CDR3 reads TGTGCCAGCAGCTTAGGGGAGGTTTGGCCGCTGACCTCCTACGAGCAGTACTTC. Full variable domain (outside the CDR3, taken from reference TRBV7-8 and TRBJ2-7): GAGVSQSPRYKVAKRGQDVALRCDPISGHVSLFWYQQALGQGPEFLTYFQNEAQLDKSGLPSDRFFAERPEGSVSTLKIQRTQQEDSAVYLCASSLGEVWPLTSYEQYFGPGTRLTVT.

CDR3 in DNA: TGCGCCAGCAGCTTGGAGAGTAATGAAAAACTGTTTTTT. As protein: CASSLESNEKLFF. This chain connects TRBV5-1 to TRBJ1-4; D remains unclear. The CDR3 extends over 13 amino acids. The germline V gene encodes CDR1 SGHRS and CDR2 YFSETQ. Trimming took 0 bases from V and 4 from J, leaving 4 bases between them.

This clonotype was found a few times. The chain combines TRBV6-2 or TRBV6-3 with TRBJ2-1; the match to TRBD2 covers 11 bases. The germline gives CDR1 MNHEY, CDR2 SVGEGT. V dropped 6 bases and J dropped 3; count of bases not matched to a gene: 7. The CDR3 sequence is 16 residues long. The CDR3, as DNA: TGTGCCAGCAGCTCTATTAGCGGGGGGGGCTACAATGAGCAGTTCTTC. This codes for CASSSISGGGYNEQFF.

This clonotype was detected only a few times. The V and J genes are TRBV5-5 and TRBJ1-1; 7 nucleotides line up with TRBD1. CDR1 and CDR2 (germline): SGHKS, YYEKEE (reference sequence). With 4 bases clipped from V and 2 bases from J, the junction kept 5 bases outside the gene matches. This CDR3 has 14 residues. The CDR3: CASSTEGANTEAFF. In DNA form, the CDR3 reads TGTGCCAGCAGCACGGAGGGGGCTAACACTGAAGCTTTCTTT.

This clonotype was seen a few times. This chain connects TRBV14 to TRBJ2-2; D is perhaps TRBD1 (6 bases). V lost 1 base and J lost 3, with 15 bases in between. Germline V gives CDR1 SGHDN, CDR2 FVKESK. The length of the CDR3 is 17 residues. Written as DNA, the CDR3 is TGTGCCAGCAGCCAAGGACCCTTAGGGGGTTACACCGGGGAGCTGTTTTTT. Translating gives CASSQGPLGGYTGELFF.

V is TRBV2 and J is TRBJ2-3, with 14 bases fitting TRBD2. CDR1 is SNHLY and CDR2 is FYNNEI in the germline V gene. Trimming took 6 bases from V and 0 from J; bases not matched to a gene: 5. There are 17 residues in the CDR3. CDR3 residues: CASRRTSGGSSTDTQYF. As DNA, the CDR3 is TGTGCCAGCAGGAGGACTAGCGGGGGGTCTAGCACAGATACGCAGTATTTT.

This clonotype was recorded at least ten times. The chain carries TRBV7-2 and TRBJ1-4; 8 bases match TRBD1. J gave up 7 bases and V 1 base, and 8 bases lay outside the gene matches. This CDR3 comprises 16 residues. Germline V CDR1 and CDR2: SGHTA, FQGNSA. The CDR3 sequence: CASSLGLRGLVEKLFF. The CDR3 region has the DNA TGTGCCAGCAGCTTAGGCCTCAGGGGGCTGGTTGAAAAACTGTTTTTT.

This clonotype was counted only a few times. This chain uses TRBV27 with TRBJ2-7; D assignment may be TRBD1 or TRBD2 (5 bases each). Per the germline V gene, CDR1 is MNHEY and CDR2 is SMNVEV (reference sequence). This CDR3 contains 17 residues. With 2 bases removed from V and 2 bases from J, the gap between germline ends came to 19 bases. The CDR3 region has the DNA TGTGCCAGCAGTTTAGTCCCCTCTACAGGACTTCCCTACGAGCAGTACTTC. It specifies CASSLVPSTGLPYEQYF.

With respect to this clonotype: The junction differs from germline at one of its ends, possibly a read error. The V gene is TRBV7-2, the J gene TRBJ2-1; D is uncertain. Germline assignment: CDR1 SGHTA and CDR2 FQGNSA. This CDR3 is 15 amino acids long. This CDR3 is CVSSLGRTGSYEQFF. CDR3 DNA: TGTGTCAGCAGCTTAGGACGGACGGGCAGCTATGAGCAGTTCTTC.

This clonotype occurred many times. The chain recombines TRBV7-3 with TRBJ2-3, with D maybe TRBD1 (6 bases). The V gene's germline CDR1 is SGHTA and CDR2 FQGTGA. This CDR3 is built from 15 residues. Trimming stripped 3 bases from V and 5 bases from J, with 15 bases between. The DNA for the CDR3 is TGTGCCAGCAGCTTGACTGGGGGCGACCTAGATACGCAGTATTTT. It encodes CASSLTGGDLDTQYF.

Many counts were recorded for this clonotype. This chain joins TRBV7-2 and TRBJ1-3; D remains ambiguous. The CDR3 has 14 amino acids. Germline loops: CDR1 SGHTA, CDR2 FQGNSA. Between the trimmed V and J ends, which lost 1 base and 0 bases, there was a span of 4 bases. The CDR3 here is CASSLVPSGNTIYF. The CDR3 DNA sequence: TGTGCCAGCAGCTTAGTACCCTCTGGAAACACCATATATTTT.

CDR3 nucleotide sequence: TGTGCCAGCAGTTCCCTCGAGAGACAGGACGAAGCTTTCTTT. Protein sequence: CASSSLERQDEAFF. The rearrangement links TRBV12-3 or TRBV12-4 to TRBJ1-1; a possible D gene is TRBD1 (6 bases). The V and J ends lost 4 bases and 8 bases respectively, with 17 bases between them. This CDR3 spans 14 amino acids.